This entry is about one T cell receptor beta chain. What it recognizes is unknown. CDR1 and CDR2 from the germline V gene are DFQATT and SNEGSKA (reference sequence). The V gene end was trimmed by 6 bases and the J gene end by 4 bases; junction bases not matched to a gene: 9. CDR3 length equals 16 residues. Through a sample-barcoded 5' primer and a J-beta primer mix, a second PCR was run for roughly 7 to 12 cycles. In TCRdb, the 5' RACE reads were re-called with MiXCR into one record per CDR3 protein. The sample has around 500,000 distinct CDR3 sequences, around 27% seen once. The data were obtained in a study of blood T cells in healthy people across ages. Study-wide points: Per million T cells, TCR beta diversity dropped roughly linearly as age increased.

Separately, the same data were catalogued under a study of T cells of mothers and their children. Per that paper: In cDNA synthesis, all of the extracted RNA was used at roughly 1.5 ug per 15 ul.

The sequenced sample was blood. The clonotype comes from a boy younger than 10 in good health. The chain is built from TRBV20-1 and TRBJ2-1, with TRBD2 matching 13 bases. CDR3 sequence: CSATKGTSGIYNEQFF. The CDR3 bases are TGCAGTGCAACGAAGGGGACTAGCGGGATTTACAATGAGCAGTTCTTC.